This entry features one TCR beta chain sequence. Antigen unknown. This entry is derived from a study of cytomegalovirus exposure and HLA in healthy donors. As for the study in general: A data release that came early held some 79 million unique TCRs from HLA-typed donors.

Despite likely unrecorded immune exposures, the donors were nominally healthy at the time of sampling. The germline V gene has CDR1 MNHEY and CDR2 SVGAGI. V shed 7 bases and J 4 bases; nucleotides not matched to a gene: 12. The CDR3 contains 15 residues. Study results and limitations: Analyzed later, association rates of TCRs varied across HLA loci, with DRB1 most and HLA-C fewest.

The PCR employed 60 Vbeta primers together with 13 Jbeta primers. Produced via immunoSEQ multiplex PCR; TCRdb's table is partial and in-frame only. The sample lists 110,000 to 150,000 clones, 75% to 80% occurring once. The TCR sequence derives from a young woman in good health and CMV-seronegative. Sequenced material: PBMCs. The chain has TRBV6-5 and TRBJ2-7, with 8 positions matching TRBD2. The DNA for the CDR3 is TGTGCCAGCACCCCCGGGGGACCGGGAGGGTACGAGCAGTACTTC. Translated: CASTPGGPGGYEQYF.